Shown below are 27 T cell receptor beta chains from a single sample sequenced in a study of response to subunit inactivated influenza vaccine. In TCRdb, the RT-PCR reads were re-called with MiXCR into one record per CDR3 protein. The table lists more than 450,000 distinct CDR3 sequences, around 11% of them singletons. This specimen consisted of PBMCs from blood, obtained on the day of vaccination. These receptors originate from a man aged 50-60 years who received an inactivated influenza vaccine.

This clonotype was detected only a few times. V is TRBV10-3 and J is TRBJ2-7; the match to TRBD2 covers 11 bases. CDR3 length: 16 amino acids. CDR1 is ENHRY, CDR2 SYGVKD, per germline. V trimming: 2 bases; J trimming: 1 base; junction bases outside the gene matches: 4. CDR3 nucleotide sequence: TGTGCCATCAGTGAGCCTCGGACTAGCGGGTCCTACGAGCAGTACTTC. Its translation is CAISEPRTSGSYEQYF.

This chain joins TRBV19 and TRBJ1-5; 7 positions match TRBD1. Germline CDR1 reads LNHDA; CDR2 reads SQIVND (reference sequence). J was trimmed by 6 bases and V by 5 bases; bases with no gene match: 7. The CDR3 contains 14 residues. The CDR3 loop is CASSFQGGSQPQHF. CDR3 DNA sequence: TGTGCCAGTAGTTTCCAGGGGGGGTCTCAGCCCCAGCATTTT.

This clonotype was recorded a few times. The chain combines TRBV29-1 with TRBJ2-7, with 11 bases matching TRBD1. The CDR3 runs 16 residues. The germline gives CDR1 SQVTM, CDR2 ANQGSEA. With 6 bases clipped from V and 6 bases from J, the junction kept 16 bases outside the gene matches. The CDR3, as DNA: TGCAGCGTGGGGACAGGGGGAGTCGGCGGGGCCTCCGAGCAGTACTTC. Protein product: CSVGTGGVGGASEQYF.

This clonotype was counted many times. The genes are TRBV10-3 and TRBJ2-1; TRBD2 aligns across 12 bases. The CDR3 covers 13 residues. CDR1 and CDR2 (germline): ENHRY, SYGVKD. V lost 10 bases, J lost 5 bases, and 3 bases stayed unmatched. CDR3 loop: CATGLAGNNEQFF. DNA for the CDR3: TGTGCCACCGGACTAGCGGGAAACAATGAGCAGTTCTTC.

This clonotype was found a few times. This CDR3 is CASSVGQDNYNEQFF. The DNA for the CDR3 is TGTGCCAGCAGTGTGGGCCAGGATAATTACAATGAGCAGTTCTTC. The chain recombines TRBV2 with TRBJ2-1; D unclear. V was clipped by 4 bases and J by 4 bases, with 14 bases between them. The CDR3 consists of 15 residues. Germline CDR1 reads SNHLY; CDR2 reads FYNNEI.

This clonotype was detected ten times or more. This chain joins TRBV28 and TRBJ1-1; 9 nucleotides agree with TRBD1. Per the germline V gene, CDR1 is MDHEN and CDR2 is SYDVKM. The CDR3 length is 13 residues. J gave up 1 base and V 6 bases, and 0 bases lay outside the gene matches. The CDR3 region is CASRTGGNTEAFF. The DNA of the CDR3 is TGTGCCAGCAGGACAGGGGGGAACACTGAAGCTTTCTTT.

The chain uses TRBV6-2 or TRBV6-3 and TRBJ1-4, with a tentative D call TRBD1 (6 bases). CDR3 size: 18 residues. V lost 6 bases and J 0 bases, leaving 20 bases between the germline ends. Germline CDR1 and CDR2: MNHEY and SVGEGT. In DNA, the CDR3 is TGTGCCAGCAGCTACGAGACAGGCCGCCCTGCAACTAATGAAAAACTGTTTTTT. Protein: CASSYETGRPATNEKLFF.

This clonotype was found a few times. The CDR3 DNA sequence: TGCGCCAGCAGCTTACAGCGGGGATCGAACACCGGGGAGCTGTTTTTT. As protein: CASSLQRGSNTGELFF. The chain is built from TRBV5-1 and TRBJ2-2; 7 bases fit TRBD2. The CDR3 is 16 residues long. V was clipped by 2 bases and J by 0 bases; unmatched bases: 4. CDR1 and CDR2 (germline): SGHRS, YFSETQ.

The V and J genes are TRBV24-1 and TRBJ1-2; the match to TRBD1 covers 8 bases. In germline, CDR1 is KGHDR, CDR2 SFDVKD. This CDR3 comprises 15 residues. V gave up 4 bases and J gave up 8 bases; unmatched junction bases: 11. The CDR3 is CATSDPGQGSEGYTF. Here the CDR3 DNA reads TGTGCCACCAGTGACCCTGGACAGGGTTCGGAGGGCTACACCTTC.

The chain joins TRBV5-6 to TRBJ2-7; tentatively, D is TRBD2 (5 bases). The CDR3 is 13 residues long. The ends were cut back, 7 bases at V and 6 bases at J, with 17 bases in the middle. Germline values: CDR1 SGHDT, CDR2 YYEEEE. The CDR3 is CASQDWRALEQYF. As DNA, the CDR3 is TGTGCCAGCCAGGACTGGCGGGCCCTCGAGCAGTACTTC.

This clonotype has only a few counts. The rearrangement links TRBV23-1 to TRBJ2-1; D is uncertain. TRBV23-1 has ORF status, its function being uncertain. The V and J ends lost 3 bases and 13 bases respectively, with 1 base between them. This CDR3 has 8 amino acids. CDR3 nucleotides: TGCGCCAGCAGTCACCAGTTCTTC. It translates to CASSHQFF.

This clonotype was recorded a few times. V gene TRBV25-1 combines with J gene TRBJ2-1; 12 bases agree with TRBD2. The CDR3 is 15 residues long. Germline-derived CDR1 and CDR2 are MGHDK and SYGVNS. The V segment lost 4 bases and the J segment 7 bases; nucleotides outside the gene matches: 5. The CDR3 is CASSGLAGGRNEQFF. In DNA form, the CDR3 reads TGTGCCAGCAGTGGGCTAGCGGGGGGGCGAAATGAGCAGTTCTTC.

The chain is built from TRBV18 and TRBJ1-4; tentative D call: TRBD1 (5 bases). The V end was cut by 5 bases, the J end by 3 bases, with 7 bases between. The CDR3 runs 13 residues. Germline CDR1 reads KGHSH; CDR2 reads LQKENI. The CDR3 protein is CASSSQANEKLFF. The CDR3 coding sequence is TGTGCCAGCTCATCACAGGCTAATGAAAAACTGTTTTTT.

This clonotype was seen at least ten times. DNA for the CDR3: TGTGCCAGCAGTCAACTTCCGGGACTAGCGGGAGCTAGGTCCGAGCAGTACTTC. Its protein product is CASSQLPGLAGARSEQYF. The chain is built from TRBV6-2 or TRBV6-3 and TRBJ2-7; 14 bases align to TRBD2. The J segment lost 6 bases and the V segment lost 5 bases, leaving 15 bases of the junction unmatched. The length of the CDR3 is 18 residues. Germline CDR1 and CDR2: MNHEY and SVGEGT.

The table lists this clonotype with a few counts. The rearrangement links TRBV29-1 to TRBJ1-1, with no clear D. The CDR3 sequence is 16 residues long. V lost 1 base, J lost 0 bases, and 15 bases lay in between. Germline loops: CDR1 SQVTM, CDR2 ANQGSEA. CDR3 sequence reads: CSVEGLRGRMNTEAFF. The CDR3 DNA reads as TGCAGCGTTGAAGGTTTGCGGGGTCGAATGAACACTGAAGCTTTCTTT.

The chain joins TRBV10-3 to TRBJ2-1; 8 bases are shared with TRBD2. Trimming cost V 3 bases and J 4 bases; bases outside gene matches: 14. This CDR3 comprises 18 residues. Germline CDR1 and CDR2: ENHRY and SYGVKD. The CDR3 DNA follows: TGTGCCATCAGTGAAGGTAAGAGCGGGAGACTACTTTACAATGAGCAGTTCTTC. Amino acid sequence: CAISEGKSGRLLYNEQFF.

This clonotype was seen only a few times. The CDR3 sequence is CSGRLQGAISTDTQYF. CDR3 bases: TGCAGCGGCAGATTACAGGGGGCGATATCCACAGATACGCAGTATTTT. V and J are TRBV29-1 and TRBJ2-3; 9 positions agree with TRBD1. Trimming removed 7 bases from V and 2 bases from J; junction bases left unmatched: 13. Germline V gene sequence: CDR1 SQVTM, CDR2 ANQGSEA. This CDR3 has 16 residues.

V usage is TRBV6-1 and J usage is TRBJ2-1, with 10 bases that match TRBD2. The CDR3 is made up of 13 amino acids. From germline, CDR1 is MNHNS and CDR2 SASEGT. The V and J ends lost 6 bases and 6 bases, in that order; junction bases with no gene match: 2. CDR3 in DNA: TGTGCCAGCAGACTAGCGGGAAGCAATGAGCAGTTCTTC. This gives the protein CASRLAGSNEQFF.

This clonotype was detected many times. V usage is TRBV12-3 or TRBV12-4 and J usage is TRBJ1-5; D remains unclear. V lost 1 base and J 3 bases, leaving 7 bases between the germline ends. The CDR3 has 14 residues. CDR3 sequence reads: CASSLGQSNQPQHF. DNA of the CDR3: TGTGCCAGCAGTTTAGGGCAGTCCAATCAGCCCCAGCATTTT.

This clonotype was seen a few times. The chain joins TRBV5-4 to TRBJ2-5; 8 bases are a match to TRBD2. CDR1 SGHNT and CDR2 YYREEE come from the germline V gene (reference sequence). The length of the CDR3 is 15 residues. V lost 0 bases, J lost 1 base, and 2 bases stayed unmatched. The CDR3 DNA follows: TGTGCCAGCAGCTTGGAAGCGGGAGCCCAAGAGACCCAGTACTTC. Its protein product is CASSLEAGAQETQYF.

Remarks on this clonotype: One base away lies a much larger clone, so this may be a sequencing read error. The V call is TRBV29-1, the J call TRBJ1-5; D uncertain. Germline V gene lookup returns CDR1 SQVTM and CDR2 ANQGSEA. The CDR3 extends over 13 amino acids. V lost 5 bases and J 0 bases, leaving 8 bases between the germline ends. DNA for the CDR3: TGCAGCGTTCTGGAAAATAGCAATCAGCCCCAGCATTTT. Amino acid sequence: CSVLENSNQPQHF.

The rearrangement uses TRBV15 and TRBJ2-7; the D gene is possibly TRBD2 (5 bases). Trimming removed 5 bases from V and 6 bases from J, with 8 bases in between. CDR3 length equals 11 residues. Germline lookup yields CDR1 LNHNV and CDR2 YYDKDF (reference sequence). The CDR3 DNA follows: TGTGCCACCAGCTATGGGAGCGAGCAGTACTTC. Amino acids: CATSYGSEQYF.

CDR3 nucleotide sequence: TGTGCCATGGGCGCCGGGCGGAGACGTAGGGCGAACACCGGGGAGCTGTTTTTT. Protein sequence: CAMGAGRRRRANTGELFF. V and J are TRBV5-6 and TRBJ2-2; D ambiguous. The CDR3 has 18 residues. V lost 9 bases and J lost 0, with 24 bases in between. Germline lookup yields CDR1 SGHDT and CDR2 YYEEEE.

This clonotype was counted a few times. The rearrangement uses TRBV7-2 and TRBJ1-1; D possibly corresponds to TRBD1 (6 bases). Deletions cut 3 bases from V and 0 bases from J, with 11 bases between. The CDR3 runs 15 residues. Germline V gene lookup returns CDR1 SGHTA and CDR2 FQGNSA. CDR3 bases: TGTGCCAGCAGCTTGGGGGGACATTTGAACACTGAAGCTTTCTTT. Its translation is CASSLGGHLNTEAFF. Together with reference TRBV7-2 and TRBJ1-1, the CDR3 gives the full variable domain: GAGVSQSPSNKVTEKGKDVELRCDPISGHTALYWYRQSLGQGLEFLIYFQGNSAPDKSGLPSDRFSAERTGGSVSTLTIQRTQQEDSAVYLCASSLGGHLNTEAFFGQGTRLTVV.

This rearrangement joins TRBV6-2 or TRBV6-3 to TRBJ1-1, with D possibly TRBD1 on 6 matching bases. CDR1 MNHEY and CDR2 SVGEGT come from the germline V gene. V was pared by 2 bases and J by 1 base, with 8 bases between. CDR3 size: 14 residues. For the CDR3, the DNA is TGTGCCAGCAGTTACGACAGGAGGAACACTGAAGCTTTCTTT. Translating gives CASSYDRRNTEAFF.

DNA of the CDR3: TGTGCCAGCAGCTGGGCCAAGGGGGACTCCTACAATGAGCAGTTCTTC. This sequence encodes CASSWAKGDSYNEQFF. The gene calls are TRBV7-8 and TRBJ2-1; a weak D match, TRBD1 (6 bases). CDR1 and CDR2 from the germline V gene are SGHVS and FQNEAQ. The germline V and J ends were trimmed by 4 bases and 0 bases, with 13 bases remaining between them. This CDR3 has 16 residues.

The chain couples TRBV11-3 to TRBJ2-5; D perhaps matches TRBD2 (6 bases). Trimming removed 1 base from V and 5 bases from J, with 8 bases in between. Germline V gene sequence: CDR1 SGHNT, CDR2 YENEEA. CDR3 length: 13 amino acids. This CDR3 reads CASSLVEGETQYF. The CDR3 nucleotides read TGTGCCAGCAGCTTAGTGGAGGGCGAGACCCAGTACTTC.